This T cell receptor beta chain was identified in a study of long-term antiretroviral therapy in people with HIV. Everyone in the study who had HIV was treated in the United States. The CDR3 is 17 residues long. Trimming removed 4 bases from V and 3 bases from J, with 18 bases in between. Germline V gives CDR1 SGHDN, CDR2 FVKESK. It was version v3.0 of the immunoSEQ assay that was run at survey level. Some clones are missing from TCRdb's copy, which holds only in-frame ones; the method was immunoSEQ multiplex PCR. The sample records roughly 18,000 clones, 75% to 95% being singletons. This rearrangement joins TRBV14 to TRBJ2-2; a possible D gene is TRBD2 (6 bases). The sequencing used unsorted PBMCs, collected 3 years after starting antiretroviral therapy. The sequence was collected from a man aged 50-60 years with HIV. Here the CDR3 DNA reads TGTGCCAGCAGCCGACGGGAGCTTGATAAGGACACCGGGGAGCTGTTTTTT. Protein sequence: CASSRRELDKDTGELFF.